One and the same sample provided the 5 T cell receptor beta chains below, sequenced in a study of cytomegalovirus exposure and HLA in healthy donors. Generated by immunoSEQ multiplex PCR, the TCRdb table keeps only in-frame clones and is missing some. The sample records about 130,000 clones, approximately 89% being singletons. The sample was PBMCs. These receptors came from a man aged 25 to 45 in good health and CMV-seronegative.

V gene TRBV2 combines with J gene TRBJ2-3; tentative D call: TRBD2 (6 bases). There are 16 residues in the CDR3. The V and J ends lost 3 bases and 2 bases respectively, with 15 bases between them. Germline assignment: CDR1 SNHLY and CDR2 FYNNEI. CDR3 nucleotide sequence: TGTGCCAGCAGTGATGGACTATTGGGGGACACAGATACGCAGTATTTT. Translation gives CASSDGLLGDTDTQYF.

Written as DNA, the CDR3 is TGTGCCAGCAGTTCTAGCGGGGGGGCCGGAGAGACCCAGTACTTC. Translation: CASSSSGGAGETQYF. V is TRBV6-6 and J is TRBJ2-5; 12 nucleotides match TRBD2. The germline gives CDR1 MNHNY, CDR2 SVGAGI (reference sequence). The ends lost 4 bases at V and 4 bases at J; junction bases unmatched: 4. The CDR3 spans 15 residues.

This rearrangement joins TRBV19 to TRBJ2-7, with TRBD1 matching 8 bases. The CDR3 length is 15 residues. Trimming at V came to 6 bases and at J to 1 base, leaving 8 bases not matched to a gene. Looked up from germline, CDR1 is LNHDA and CDR2 is SQIVND (reference sequence). The CDR3 DNA follows: TGTGCCAGTAGCCCCGGGACAGGTATTTCCTACGAGCAGTACTTC. Protein: CASSPGTGISYEQYF. Full variable domain (outside the CDR3, taken from reference TRBV19 and TRBJ2-7): DGGITQSPKYLFRKEGQNVTLSCEQNLNHDAMYWYRQDPGQGLRLIYYSQIVNDFQKGDIAEGYSVSREKKESFPLTVTSAQKNPTAFYLCASSPGTGISYEQYFGPGTRLTVT.

The chain joins TRBV6-5 to TRBJ2-3; the D gene is possibly TRBD2 (5 bases). This CDR3 has 15 residues. V was shortened by 5 bases and J by 0 bases, with 12 bases between the two germline ends. Germline assignment: CDR1 MNHEY and CDR2 SVGAGI. CDR3 loop: CASSAAGASTDTQYF. DNA of the CDR3: TGTGCCAGCAGTGCTGCGGGCGCGAGCACAGATACGCAGTATTTT.

The chain employs TRBV7-3 and TRBJ2-1, with D perhaps matching TRBD2 (5 bases). The CDR3 runs to 13 residues. The ends were cut back, 4 bases at V and 7 bases at J, with 11 bases in the middle. Germline V gene data show CDR1 as SGHTA and CDR2 as FQGTGA. CDR3: CASSYLRGNEQFF. The CDR3 coding sequence is TGTGCCAGCAGCTACCTCCGGGGAAATGAGCAGTTCTTC.